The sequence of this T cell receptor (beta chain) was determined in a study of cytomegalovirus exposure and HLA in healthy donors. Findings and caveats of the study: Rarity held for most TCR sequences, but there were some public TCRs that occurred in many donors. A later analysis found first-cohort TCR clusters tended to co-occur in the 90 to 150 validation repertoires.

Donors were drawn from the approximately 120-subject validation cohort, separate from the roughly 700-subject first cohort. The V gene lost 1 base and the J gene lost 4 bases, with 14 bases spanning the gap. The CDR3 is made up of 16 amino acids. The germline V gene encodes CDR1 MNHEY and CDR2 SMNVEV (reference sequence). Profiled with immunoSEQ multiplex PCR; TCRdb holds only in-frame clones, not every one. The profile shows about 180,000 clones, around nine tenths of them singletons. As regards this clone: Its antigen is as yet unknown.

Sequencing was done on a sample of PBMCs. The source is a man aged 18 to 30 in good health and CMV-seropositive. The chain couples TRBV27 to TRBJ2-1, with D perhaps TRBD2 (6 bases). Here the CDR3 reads CASSLFWGDGYNEQFF. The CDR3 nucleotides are TGTGCCAGCAGTTTATTTTGGGGGGACGGATACAATGAGCAGTTCTTC.